Listed below are T cell receptor beta chains from one sample, sequenced in a study of metastatic and nonmetastatic thyroid tumors. With MiXCR, TCRdb reprocessed the PCR reads. The data show fewer than 13,000 clones, about 12% seen once. Material for sequencing was blood. These receptors all come from a female donor with papillary thyroid cancer or a benign thyroid nodule (not recorded which). Some clones in this sample may be carry-over from other donors' samples. The CDR3 runs from the conserved cysteine through the conserved F or W. Each record gives: J gene, V gene, D gene, clone size, CDR3 length, CDR3 protein, CDR3 DNA. The D gene is left open where the match is weak. Clone sizes are given selectively: once, few, many, or a class where the clone is expanded.

J: TRBJ2-3
V: TRBV10-1
D: .
size: many
length: 13
CDR3: CASSLDSTDTQYF
DNA: TGCGCCAGCAGTCTCGACAGCACAGATACGCAGTATTTT

J: TRBJ2-7
V: TRBV27
D: .
size: medium-sized
length: 15
CDR3: CASSLKGWASYEQYF
DNA: TGTGCCAGCAGTTTAAAGGGATGGGCCTCCTACGAGCAGTACTTC

J: TRBJ2-1
V: TRBV19
D: .
size: medium-sized
length: 15
CDR3: CASSPRIGGMNEQFF
DNA: TGTGCCAGTAGCCCCCGGATCGGGGGCATGAATGAGCAGTTCTTC

J: TRBJ1-1
V: TRBV6-1
D: .
size: medium-sized
length: 16
CDR3: CASRNQGSTFYTEAFF
DNA: TGTGCCAGCAGAAATCAGGGGTCAACATTTTACACTGAAGCTTTCTTT

J: TRBJ2-7
V: TRBV7-3
D: .
size: medium-sized
length: 15
CDR3: CASSPTAGPANEQYF
DNA: TGTGCCAGCAGCCCAACGGCGGGGCCGGCCAACGAGCAGTACTTC

J: TRBJ1-2
V: TRBV3-1
D: .
size: medium-sized
length: 16
CDR3: CASSQEPGMPGVGYTF
DNA: TGTGCCAGCAGCCAAGAGCCAGGAATGCCTGGGGTGGGCTACACCTTC

J: TRBJ2-5
V: TRBV5-1
D: TRBD2
size: many
length: 14
CDR3: CASSRGAGRETQYF
DNA: TGCGCCAGCAGCAGGGGAGCGGGACGGGAGACCCAGTACTTC

J: TRBJ2-2
V: TRBV27
D: .
size: few
length: 14
CDR3: CASSLRTNTGELFF
DNA: TGTGCCAGCAGTTTAAGGACGAACACCGGGGAGCTGTTTTTT

J: TRBJ2-1
V: TRBV18
D: .
size: medium-sized
length: 14
CDR3: CASSPGENNNEQFF
DNA: TGTGCCAGCTCACCAGGGGAGAACAACAATGAGCAGTTCTTC

J: TRBJ2-1
V: TRBV7-9
D: TRBD2
size: many
length: 16
CDR3: CASSLALAGTYNEQFF
DNA: TGTGCCAGCAGCTTAGCACTAGCGGGGACCTACAATGAGCAGTTCTTC

J: TRBJ2-7
V: TRBV19
D: .
size: medium-sized
length: 13
CDR3: CASSIGPTYEQYF
DNA: TGTGCCAGTAGTATTGGCCCCACCTACGAGCAGTACTTC

J: TRBJ2-1
V: TRBV7-9
D: .
size: many
length: 14
CDR3: CASSLGAQYNEQFF
DNA: TGTGCCAGCAGCTTAGGGGCCCAGTACAATGAGCAGTTCTTC

J: TRBJ1-2
V: TRBV20-1
D: TRBD1
size: many
length: 13
CDR3: CSARPRGIWGYTF
DNA: TGCAGTGCTCGCCCCAGGGGGATATGGGGCTACACCTTC

J: TRBJ2-7
V: TRBV7-9
D: .
size: .
length: 13
CDR3: CANIPPFSNEQYF
DNA: TGTGCCAACATCCCACCATTTTCTAACGAGCAGTACTTC

J: TRBJ1-5
V: TRBV27
D: .
size: .
length: 15
CDR3: CASSLGHYSNQPQHF
DNA: TGTGCCAGCAGTTTAGGGCATTATAGCAATCAGCCCCAGCATTTT

J: TRBJ1-5
V: TRBV28
D: .
size: many
length: 16
CDR3: CASRPGTTHSNQPQHF
DNA: TGTGCCAGCAGACCCGGGACAACGCATAGCAATCAGCCCCAGCATTTT

J: TRBJ2-5
V: TRBV6-2/TRBV6-3
D: TRBD2
size: medium-sized
length: 15
CDR3: CASSPGLHLQETQYF
DNA: TGTGCCAGCAGCCCGGGACTACACCTCCAAGAGACCCAGTACTTC

J: TRBJ1-6
V: TRBV5-6
D: .
size: .
length: 15
CDR3: CASSFRPGEDSPLHF
DNA: TGTGCCAGCAGCTTTAGGCCGGGTGAGGATTCACCCCTCCACTTT

J: TRBJ2-5
V: TRBV5-1
D: .
size: many
length: 13
CDR3: CASSTGLQETQYF
DNA: TGCGCCAGCAGCACCGGACTACAAGAGACCCAGTACTTC

J: TRBJ2-3
V: TRBV6-5
D: .
size: medium-sized
length: 15
CDR3: CASSYSSRGTDTQYF
DNA: TGTGCCAGCAGTTACTCAAGTCGGGGCACAGATACGCAGTATTTT

J: TRBJ2-5
V: TRBV5-1
D: TRBD2
size: many
length: 16
CDR3: CASSSRGLAGQETQYF
DNA: TGCGCCAGCAGCTCCCGAGGGCTAGCGGGACAAGAGACCCAGTACTTC

J: TRBJ2-7
V: TRBV19
D: .
size: .
length: 17
CDR3: CASSSYGSGPLSYEQCF
DNA: TGTGCCAGTAGTTCCTACGGATCCGGTCCACTCTCCTACGAGCAGTGCTTC

J: TRBJ2-7
V: TRBV28
D: .
size: medium-sized
length: 14
CDR3: CASSLGSGTYEQYF
DNA: TGTGCCAGCAGTTTGGGAAGCGGGACATACGAGCAGTACTTC

J: TRBJ2-1
V: TRBV11-2
D: .
size: many
length: 14
CDR3: CASSLVSGGGEQFF
DNA: TGTGCCAGCAGCTTAGTTTCCGGGGGCGGTGAGCAGTTCTTC

J: TRBJ1-2
V: TRBV29-1
D: .
size: .
length: 13
CDR3: CSVLIVQGAGYTF
DNA: TGCAGCGTCCTGATTGTACAGGGAGCTGGCTACACCTTC

J: TRBJ1-3
V: TRBV19
D: .
size: .
length: 17
CDR3: CASSLVVGQFSGNTIYF
DNA: TGTGCCAGTAGTTTGGTAGTCGGACAATTCTCTGGAAACACCATATATTTT

J: TRBJ1-1
V: TRBV12-3/TRBV12-4
D: .
size: medium-sized
length: 15
CDR3: CASSALGRSNTEAFF
DNA: TGTGCCAGCAGTGCCCTAGGGCGGTCGAACACTGAAGCTTTCTTT

J: TRBJ2-1
V: TRBV7-3
D: TRBD2
size: many
length: 16
CDR3: CASSLSGTSVYNEQFF
DNA: TGTGCCAGCAGCTTAAGCGGGACTAGCGTATACAATGAGCAGTTCTTC

J: TRBJ1-1
V: TRBV5-1
D: TRBD1
size: many
length: 15
CDR3: CASSIPTGSRTEAFF
DNA: TGCGCCAGCAGCATTCCGACAGGGTCAAGAACTGAAGCTTTCTTT

J: TRBJ2-6
V: TRBV19
D: .
size: many
length: 14
CDR3: CASSIMGSSNVLTF
DNA: TGTGCCAGTAGTATTATGGGGAGCTCCAACGTCCTGACTTTC

J: TRBJ2-2
V: TRBV18
D: TRBD1
size: medium-sized
length: 15
CDR3: CASSARGLGTGELFF
DNA: TGTGCCAGCTCAGCAAGGGGGCTGGGCACCGGGGAGCTGTTTTTT

J: TRBJ1-2
V: TRBV28
D: .
size: many
length: 14
CDR3: CASSLRQIYYGYTF
DNA: TGTGCCAGCAGTTTAAGACAGATTTACTATGGCTACACCTTC

J: TRBJ1-5
V: TRBV5-5
D: .
size: many
length: 12
CDR3: CASSLKHQPQHF
DNA: TGTGCCAGCAGCCTTAAACATCAGCCCCAGCATTTT

J: TRBJ1-5
V: TRBV7-2
D: .
size: many
length: 15
CDR3: CASSPDNQGDQPQHF
DNA: TGTGCCAGCAGCCCCGACAATCAAGGAGATCAGCCCCAGCATTTT

J: TRBJ2-5
V: TRBV18
D: TRBD2
size: many
length: 16
CDR3: CASSPRSGRYQETQYF
DNA: TGTGCCAGCTCACCACGTAGCGGGAGGTACCAAGAGACCCAGTACTTC

J: TRBJ1-1
V: TRBV19
D: .
size: medium-sized
length: 14
CDR3: CASRLLLGETEAFF
DNA: TGTGCCAGTAGACTCCTGCTTGGGGAGACTGAAGCTTTCTTT

J: TRBJ2-7
V: TRBV19
D: TRBD2
size: few
length: 14
CDR3: CASSQSGRGYEQYF
DNA: TGTGCCAGTAGCCAAAGCGGGAGAGGCTACGAGCAGTACTTC

J: TRBJ1-6
V: TRBV4-1
D: .
size: medium-sized
length: 17
CDR3: CASSLPVPSLYNSPLHF
DNA: TGCGCCAGCAGCCTACCGGTCCCCTCCTTGTATAATTCACCCCTCCACTTT

J: TRBJ1-3
V: TRBV30
D: .
size: .
length: 12
CDR3: CAWTPGGNTIYF
DNA: TGTGCCTGGACCCCGGGAGGAAACACCATATATTTT

J: TRBJ2-3
V: TRBV24-1
D: TRBD1
size: medium-sized
length: 15
CDR3: CATSDSGQGTDTQYF
DNA: TGTGCCACCAGTGATTCCGGACAGGGAACAGATACGCAGTATTTT

J: TRBJ2-7
V: TRBV6-1
D: .
size: medium-sized
length: 16
CDR3: CASSEGTPGLSYEQYF
DNA: TGTGCCAGCAGTGAAGGGACCCCCGGCCTCTCCTACGAGCAGTACTTC

J: TRBJ1-6
V: TRBV20-1
D: TRBD1
size: few
length: 14
CDR3: CSAIKGQANSPLHF
DNA: TGCAGTGCTATCAAAGGACAGGCGAATTCACCCCTCCACTTT

J: TRBJ1-4
V: TRBV6-1
D: .
size: medium-sized
length: 14
CDR3: CASSTGSTNEKLFF
DNA: TGTGCCAGCAGTACAGGGTCAACTAATGAAAAACTGTTTTTT

J: TRBJ1-5
V: TRBV4-1
D: TRBD1
size: many
length: 16
CDR3: CASSQGEGAYSQPQHF
DNA: TGCGCCAGCAGCCAAGGGGAGGGGGCTTATAGTCAGCCCCAGCATTTT

J: TRBJ1-1
V: TRBV5-1
D: .
size: medium-sized
length: 14
CDR3: CASSLEPMNTEAFF
DNA: TGCGCCAGCAGCTTGGAACCGATGAACACTGAAGCTTTCTTT

J: TRBJ1-1
V: TRBV6-1
D: .
size: medium-sized
length: 14
CDR3: CASKVEWANTEAFF
DNA: TGTGCCAGCAAGGTCGAGTGGGCGAACACTGAAGCTTTCTTT